The 16 T cell receptor beta chains listed next were all sequenced from one sample in a study of blood T cells in healthy people across ages. Together with a sample-barcoded 5' primer, a J-beta primer mix was included in a second PCR lasting about 7 to 11 cycles. TCRdb reprocessed the 5' RACE reads with MiXCR, giving one entry per CDR3 protein. The sample contains about 1.7 million distinct CDR3 sequences, under 30% of which appear only once. The material sequenced was blood. The receptor source for this set is a woman in her 30s in good health.

This chain connects TRBV24-1 to TRBJ1-5; TRBD1 agrees at 8 bases. Trimming at V came to 2 bases and at J to 7 bases, leaving 6 bases not matched to a gene. Germline CDR1 KGHDR, CDR2 SFDVKD. This CDR3 is built from 15 residues. CDR3: CATSDSRGPGQPQHF. The CDR3 nucleotides read TGTGCCACCAGTGATTCCAGGGGGCCAGGGCAGCCCCAGCATTTT.

Concerning this clonotype: This may arise from a read error, as a much more abundant clone is one base away. V and J are TRBV10-2 and TRBJ1-2; D is perhaps TRBD1 (6 bases). The CDR3 sequence is 14 residues long. CDR1 WSHSY and CDR2 SAAADI come from the germline V gene. This CDR3 is CASSETTGNYGCTF. The CDR3 coding sequence is TGCGCCAGCAGTGAGACAACAGGGAACTATGGCTGCACCTTC.

There are a few counts of this clonotype. V and J are TRBV5-1 and TRBJ2-7, with D possibly being TRBD2 (6 bases). The germline CDR1 and CDR2 sequences are SGHRS and YFSETQ. The CDR3 spans 14 residues. V shed 2 bases and J shed 0 bases, with 9 bases lying between them. CDR3 bases: TGCGCCAGCAGCTTTTCGACTAGCTCCTACGAGCAGTACTTC. Its protein product is CASSFSTSSYEQYF.

This clonotype turned up a few times. This rearrangement joins TRBV10-3 to TRBJ2-1; D perhaps matches TRBD2 (6 bases). The germline V gene has CDR1 ENHRY and CDR2 SYGVKD. The CDR3 extends over 14 amino acids. Trimming took 8 bases from V and 0 from J, leaving 11 bases between them. The CDR3 DNA sequence: TGTGCCATCCGGGCCGGGAGCTCCTACAATGAGCAGTTCTTC. Translating gives CAIRAGSSYNEQFF.

As concerns this clonotype: Given a much more abundant clone one base away, this may be a read error. Here the CDR3 DNA reads TGCTGCGTTACAACCGGGACAGGGGGATTCGACGAGCAGTACTTC. It specifies CCVTTGTGGFDEQYF. The chain employs TRBV29-1 and TRBJ2-4, with TRBD1 matching 11 bases. The J call is in doubt because the DNA end fits TRBJ2-7 better. CDR3 size: 15 residues. Germline-derived CDR1 and CDR2 are SQVTM and ANQGSEA.

Only a few counts were recorded for this clonotype. The J gene is TRBJ2-3, the V gene TRBV9; D uncertain. Between the trimmed V and J ends, which lost 0 bases and 3 bases, there was a span of 5 bases. Per germline, CDR1 SGDLS and CDR2 YYNGEE. The CDR3 has 13 amino acids. CDR3 loop: CASSVDMTDTQYF. The CDR3 DNA sequence: TGTGCCAGCAGCGTAGATATGACAGATACGCAGTATTTT.

In its sample, this clonotype was seen a few times. The CDR3 sequence is CAISEREYPDTQYF. CDR3 sequence (DNA): TGTGCCATCAGTGAGCGGGAGTATCCAGATACGCAGTATTTT. The rearrangement joins TRBV10-3 to TRBJ2-3, with D tentatively TRBD2 (6 bases). Germline V CDR1 and CDR2: ENHRY, SYGVKD. This CDR3 has 14 residues. Trimming took off 2 bases at V and 4 bases at J, with 10 bases between the two ends.

For this clonotype: With a much larger clone just one base away, this may be a read error. The V call is TRBV20-1, the J call TRBJ2-7, with TRBD1 matching 8 bases. Germline V gene lookup returns CDR1 DFQATT and CDR2 SNEGSKA (reference sequence). The V gene end was trimmed by 6 bases and the J gene end by 0 bases; junction bases not matched to a gene: 10. The CDR3 is 15 amino acids. In DNA form, the CDR3 reads TGCAGTGCAAGGAGCCGGGACAGGAGCTCCTACGAGCAGTACTTC. Its protein product is CSARSRDRSSYEQYF.

CDR3 region: CVMSEDAEAFF. The DNA of the CDR3 is TGTGTGATGTCGGAGGACGCTGAAGCTTTCTTT. The chain joins TRBV19 to TRBJ1-1; D gene unclear. Per the germline V gene, CDR1 is LNHDA and CDR2 is SQIVND (reference sequence). This CDR3 has 11 residues.

The rearrangement links TRBV6-2 or TRBV6-3 to TRBJ2-3, with TRBD1 matching 8 bases. Trimming took 7 bases from V and 0 from J; bases not matched to a gene: 6. Germline CDR1 and CDR2: MNHEY and SVGEGT. The CDR3 extends over 15 amino acids. The CDR3 is CASINRGESTDTQYF. CDR3 DNA: TGTGCCAGCATTAACAGGGGGGAGAGCACAGATACGCAGTATTTT.

The V gene is TRBV27, the J gene TRBJ2-1; a weak D match, TRBD1 (6 bases). The germline V and J ends were trimmed by 5 bases and 7 bases, with 18 bases remaining between them. This CDR3 comprises 15 residues. Germline V gene data show CDR1 as MNHEY and CDR2 as SMNVEV (reference sequence). In DNA, the CDR3 is TGTGCCAGCAGTCCACAGGGCTCTGGGGGTAATGAGCAGTTCTTC. Amino acid sequence: CASSPQGSGGNEQFF.

With respect to this clonotype: The germline gene is not matched at one end of the junction; a read error may be the cause. This chain connects TRBV4-1 to TRBJ2-7; D gene unclear. This CDR3 has 16 residues. Germline-derived CDR1 and CDR2 are MGHRA and YSYEKL. CDR3 loop: CASGQKEVIQPYEQYF. CDR3 sequence (DNA): TGCGCCAGCGGCCAAAAGGAAGTGATACAGCCCTACGAGCAGTACTTC.

CDR3 coding DNA: TGTGCCAGCAGCTTAGATGCGCCGACTAGCTGGTTCTTC. Amino acid sequence: CASSLDAPTSWFF. The chain couples TRBV7-9 to TRBJ2-1; 7 bases align to TRBD2. V lost 1 base and J lost 15; bases outside the gene matches: 9. The germline CDR1 and CDR2 sequences are SEHNR and FQNEAQ (reference sequence). The CDR3 contains 13 residues. Full variable domain (outside the CDR3, taken from reference TRBV7-9 and TRBJ2-1): DTGVSQNPRHKITKRGQNVTFRCDPISEHNRLYWYRQTLGQGPEFLTYFQNEAQLEKSRLLSDRFSAERPKGSFSTLEIQRTEQGDSAMYLCASSLDAPTSWFFGPGTRLTVL.

This clonotype was found a few times. The V call is TRBV5-1, the J call TRBJ2-7, with TRBD1 matching over 9 bases. Germline V lookup: CDR1 SGHRS, CDR2 YFSETQ. The length of the CDR3 is 14 residues. V shed 2 bases, J shed 9 bases, and the junction held 9 bases outside the gene matches. CDR3 DNA: TGCGCCAGCAGCTTACGACAGGGGGAACACGGGCAGTACTTC. It specifies CASSLRQGEHGQYF.

The chain has TRBV20-1 and TRBJ2-1; 9 bases align to TRBD1. Germline CDR1 reads DFQATT; CDR2 reads SNEGSKA (reference sequence). The CDR3 is 15 residues long. After removal of 2 bases from V and 7 bases from J, the junction contained 9 bases not matched to a gene. The CDR3 bases are TGCAGTGCTAGACCATGGGACAGGGCTGGGAATGAGCAGTTCTTC. Its translation is CSARPWDRAGNEQFF.

This clonotype came up a few times. The chain carries TRBV7-2 and TRBJ2-7, with TRBD2 identical over 15 bases. This CDR3 has 16 residues. Germline CDR1 SGHTA, CDR2 FQGNSA. Trimming took 5 bases from V and 6 from J; bases not matched to a gene: 8. As DNA, the CDR3 is TGTGCCAGCAGCACTCGGACTAGCGGGAGGGGGGGCGAGCAGTACTTC. Encoded protein: CASSTRTSGRGGEQYF.